These 24 T cell receptor beta chains originate from one sample sequenced in a study of T cells in Graves' hyperthyroidism and ophthalmopathy. Authors of the study amplified TCR beta CDR3 regions from RNA transcripts. The HTBI primer set was used in a first-round RT-PCR of the TCR CDR3. TCRdb fed the multiplex PCR reads into MiXCR, producing one record per CDR3 protein. The sample includes some 500,000 distinct CDR3 sequences, approximately 15% of them seen just once. Sample: blood. These receptor sequences come from a woman aged 18-30 years with Graves' hyperthyroidism.

This clonotype has more than one count but fewer than ten. V gene TRBV2 combines with J gene TRBJ2-7; D uncertain. Germline-derived CDR1 and CDR2 are SNHLY and FYNNEI. The CDR3 sequence is 12 residues long. Deletions cut 7 bases from V and 1 base from J, with 8 bases between. The CDR3 sequence is CASTLLSYEQYF. The CDR3 DNA sequence: TGTGCCAGCACGCTTTTATCCTACGAGCAGTACTTC.

This clonotype was picked up many times. The chain combines TRBV5-5 with TRBJ2-3, with no clear D. V was trimmed by 0 bases and J by 0 bases, leaving 2 bases between them. Germline CDR1 reads SGHKS; CDR2 reads YYEKEE (reference sequence). This CDR3 contains 13 residues. CDR3 DNA: TGTGCCAGCAGCTTGGATAGCACAGATACGCAGTATTTT. Translating it yields CASSLDSTDTQYF.

The chain uses TRBV10-3 and TRBJ2-7; no reliable D call. Germline assignment: CDR1 ENHRY and CDR2 SYGVKD. Deletions cut 0 bases from V and 6 bases from J, with 18 bases between. The CDR3 runs 16 residues. The CDR3 sequence: CAISESVVKGGLEQYF. DNA for the CDR3: TGTGCCATCAGTGAGTCGGTCGTCAAGGGTGGCCTCGAGCAGTACTTC.

This clonotype was picked up many times. The rearrangement joins TRBV12-3 or TRBV12-4 to TRBJ2-7; 7 bases map to TRBD2. The V segment lost 7 bases and the J segment 2 bases; nucleotides outside the gene matches: 17. CDR3 size: 17 residues. CDR3 protein: CASMPRGAGVRTYEQYF. CDR3 DNA: TGTGCCAGCATGCCCCGGGGTGCGGGAGTTAGAACCTACGAGCAGTACTTC.

This clonotype was seen a few times. The J gene is TRBJ1-5, the V gene TRBV19, with D hard to call. With 7 bases removed from V and 0 bases from J, the gap between germline ends came to 10 bases. This CDR3 contains 14 residues. Germline V gives CDR1 LNHDA, CDR2 SQIVND (reference sequence). CDR3 sequence reads: CASNPGYSNQPQHF. CDR3 DNA: TGTGCCAGTAACCCGGGCTATAGCAATCAGCCCCAGCATTTT.

The count of this clonotype is one. V usage is TRBV19 and J usage is TRBJ2-1; D might be TRBD2 (5 bases). Trimming stripped 3 bases from V and 2 bases from J, with 8 bases between. Germline loops: CDR1 LNHDA, CDR2 SQIVND (reference sequence). The CDR3 extends over 14 amino acids. CDR3 sequence (DNA): TGTGCCAGTAGTATTCCTAGCCCCTACAATGAGCAGTTCTTC. It yields the protein CASSIPSPYNEQFF.

This clonotype was seen repeatedly, ten times or more. This sequence joins TRBV10-3 and TRBJ2-7; 8 bases align to TRBD1. V dropped 0 bases and J dropped 0; count of bases not matched to a gene: 4. CDR3 length equals 16 residues. Looked up from germline, CDR1 is ENHRY and CDR2 is SYGVKD. The CDR3 region has the DNA TGTGCCATCAGTGAGTCGGGAGACAGGGGCTCCTACGAGCAGTACTTC. Protein: CAISESGDRGSYEQYF.

This clonotype was counted a few times. This chain joins TRBV18 and TRBJ1-1; TRBD1 might be the D (6 bases). Germline loops: CDR1 KGHSH, CDR2 LQKENI. This CDR3 is built from 15 residues. V shed 2 bases and J shed 3 bases, with 13 bases lying between them. The chain's CDR3 is CASSPGGQLDTEAFF. CDR3 nucleotides: TGTGCCAGCTCACCAGGGGGGCAGCTGGACACTGAAGCTTTCTTT.

This clonotype was observed many times. The chain uses TRBV18 and TRBJ2-5; the D gene is possibly TRBD1 (5 bases). This CDR3 has 16 amino acids. Germline CDR1 and CDR2: KGHSH and LQKENI. The ends were cut back, 6 bases at V and 0 bases at J, with 17 bases in the middle. CDR3 DNA sequence: TGTGCCAGCTCCGTTGCACCAGGGCTGGACCAAGAGACCCAGTACTTC. Encoded protein: CASSVAPGLDQETQYF.

V and J are TRBV5-6 and TRBJ2-5; tentative D call: TRBD1 (5 bases). The CDR3 totals 15 residues. V shed 1 base and J shed 1 base, with 11 bases lying between them. In germline, CDR1 is SGHDT, CDR2 YYEEEE. For the CDR3, the DNA is TGTGCCAGCAGCTTGTTGAGTGACAGCCAAGAGACCCAGTACTTC. Translated, it gives CASSLLSDSQETQYF.

This clonotype was counted many times. The chain couples TRBV12-3 or TRBV12-4 to TRBJ1-5; 7 bases align to TRBD1. Trimming removed 3 bases from V and 5 bases from J; junction bases left unmatched: 7. The CDR3 has 15 residues. The CDR3 sequence: CASSLAGGGYQPQHF. The DNA of the CDR3 is TGTGCCAGCAGTTTGGCGGGAGGGGGCTATCAGCCCCAGCATTTT.

There are many counts of this clonotype. The chain uses TRBV6-1 and TRBJ1-2, with 8 bases identical to TRBD1. J was trimmed by 8 bases and V by 6 bases; bases with no gene match: 8. CDR1 and CDR2 from the germline V gene are MNHNS and SASEGT. The CDR3 spans 13 residues. The CDR3 reads CASSPRTGKGYTF. The CDR3 DNA reads as TGTGCCAGCAGCCCTCGGACAGGGAAGGGCTACACCTTC.

This clonotype was counted at least ten times. The rearrangement joins TRBV2 to TRBJ2-2; 7 positions match TRBD1. This CDR3 is 15 amino acids long. Trimming at V came to 6 bases and at J to 3 bases, leaving 7 bases not matched to a gene. Germline V CDR1 and CDR2: SNHLY, FYNNEI. CDR3 bases: TGTGCCAGCAGCCGACAGGGCCCCCACACCGGGGAGCTGTTTTTT. It encodes CASSRQGPHTGELFF.

The table lists this clonotype with many counts. The V and J genes are TRBV27 and TRBJ2-5, with 7 positions matching TRBD1. V was pared by 5 bases and J by 4 bases, with 10 bases of the junction left unmatched. The germline V gene encodes CDR1 MNHEY and CDR2 SMNVEV (reference sequence). This CDR3 is built from 15 residues. This CDR3 reads CASSQTTGQAETQYF. Written as DNA, the CDR3 is TGTGCCAGCAGTCAGACGACAGGACAGGCAGAGACCCAGTACTTC.

There are many counts of this clonotype. The rearrangement uses TRBV18 and TRBJ2-1; D unclear. Germline values: CDR1 KGHSH, CDR2 LQKENI. This CDR3 region has 13 residues. The V gene lost 0 bases and the J gene lost 8 bases, with 8 bases spanning the gap. CDR3 amino acids: CASSPPSSYEQFF. The CDR3 DNA reads as TGTGCCAGCTCACCACCCTCCTCCTATGAGCAGTTCTTC.

This clonotype was seen repeatedly, ten times or more. This chain uses TRBV9 with TRBJ2-3; D remains unclear. Germline CDR1 reads SGDLS; CDR2 reads YYNGEE. V shed 0 bases and J shed 6 bases, with 11 bases lying between them. The CDR3 has 14 residues. This CDR3 reads CASSVEVGMDTQYF. CDR3 DNA sequence: TGTGCCAGCAGCGTAGAAGTGGGGATGGATACGCAGTATTTT.

This clonotype was seen ten or more times. The chain recombines TRBV27 with TRBJ2-5; 7 nucleotides line up with TRBD1. This CDR3 comprises 14 residues. CDR1 is MNHEY and CDR2 is SMNVEV in the germline V gene (reference sequence). Trimming removed 4 bases from V and 5 bases from J; junction bases left unmatched: 7. CDR3 DNA: TGTGCCAGCAGTTGGACAGGCGGACGGGAGACCCAGTACTTC. Translation gives CASSWTGGRETQYF.

In this sample, this clonotype turned up a few times. This chain links TRBV11-3 with TRBJ2-1, with 13 bases matching TRBD2. Losses at the gene ends were 5 bases for V and 8 bases for J; bases not matched to a gene: 6. CDR1 and CDR2 from the germline V gene are SGHNT and YENEEA. This CDR3 contains 15 residues. CDR3 in amino acids: CASSPRTSGSYEQFF. The DNA of the CDR3 is TGTGCCAGCAGCCCTAGGACTAGCGGGAGCTATGAGCAGTTCTTC.

This clonotype was recorded a few times. The CDR3 sequence is CASRGVSGAMDTQYF. Written as DNA, the CDR3 is TGTGCCAGCAGGGGAGTCTCGGGAGCGATGGATACGCAGTATTTT. J is TRBJ2-3 and V is TRBV6-1, with D tentatively TRBD2 (6 bases). This CDR3 contains 15 residues. Trimming took 6 bases from V and 6 from J, leaving 19 bases between them. The V gene's germline CDR1 is MNHNS and CDR2 SASEGT.

V usage is TRBV7-3 and J usage is TRBJ2-2; TRBD2 aligns across 8 bases. The germline V gene has CDR1 SGHTA and CDR2 FQGTGA. The V gene end was trimmed by 2 bases and the J gene end by 4 bases; junction bases not matched to a gene: 12. The CDR3 loop spans 18 amino acids. CDR3 loop: CASSLFFRTSLSTGELFF. For the CDR3, the DNA is TGTGCCAGCAGCTTATTTTTTCGGACTAGCCTTAGCACCGGGGAGCTGTTTTTT.

In its sample, this clonotype was seen many times. This chain links TRBV12-3 or TRBV12-4 with TRBJ1-1; D not resolved. The V end lost 6 bases, the J end lost 3 bases, and 17 bases lay between the germline ends. The CDR3 runs to 15 residues. The CDR3 loop reads CASSPITRTHTEAFF. The CDR3 DNA is TGTGCCAGCAGCCCTATTACAAGAACACACACTGAAGCTTTCTTT.

The chain combines TRBV19 with TRBJ1-1; possible D gene TRBD1, 6 bases. The V gene lost 3 bases and the J gene lost 11 bases, with 19 bases spanning the gap. Looked up from germline, CDR1 is LNHDA and CDR2 is SQIVND (reference sequence). The CDR3 length is 14 residues. CDR3 sequence (DNA): TGTGCCAGTAGTATGACAGGTGGAGTATCGGCGGCTTTCTTT. It codes for CASSMTGGVSAAFF.

The table lists this clonotype with many counts. The chain employs TRBV11-3 and TRBJ2-1, with 8 positions matching TRBD2. J was trimmed by 4 bases and V by 2 bases; bases with no gene match: 1. Germline-derived CDR1 and CDR2 are SGHNT and YENEEA. The CDR3 is 14 amino acids. The CDR3 protein is CASSLRLAYNEQFF. Here the CDR3 DNA reads TGTGCCAGCAGCTTAAGACTAGCGTACAATGAGCAGTTCTTC.

This clonotype was counted ten times or more. The chain carries TRBV11-2 and TRBJ1-3; 9 bases agree with TRBD1. Trimming at V came to 7 bases and at J to 3 bases, leaving 7 bases not matched to a gene. The CDR3 extends over 15 amino acids. Germline CDR1 SGHAT, CDR2 FQNNGV. The CDR3 DNA is TGTGCCAGCACCTGGACAGGGGACTTTGGAAACACCATATATTTT. Protein sequence: CASTWTGDFGNTIYF.